This T cell receptor (beta chain) was captured by sequencing in a study of a mutant IDH1 vaccine in newly diagnosed glioma (dated by TCRdb to 2020 to 2023). Describing the broader study: Of the 25 to 40 treated patients, around 60% were male and approximately 38% were female, and the mean age was around 40 years. Peripheral blood was drawn at six visits: V03 (baseline), V05, V07, V10, V12 and V13. Prior to enrollment, standard therapy consisting of radiotherapy alone, temozolomide alone, or radiochemotherapy with temozolomide had been administered to patients, with the combination being received by most patients. Longitudinal TCRB deep sequencing was done for about two dozen treated patients, wherever samples were available for exploratory analyses.

Library preparation used the immunoSEQ multiplex PCR assay. The hsTCRB Kit was used according to the manufacturer's protocol to amplify rearranged TCR beta chain sequences. TCRB libraries were sequenced on an Illumina MiSeq. Processing in the source paper ran as follows. Demultiplexing, trimming and gene mapping were performed with the kit vendor's proprietary platform. TCRdb stores this immuneACCESS table with in-frame sequences only. Part of the clones is absent; in the studies checked, under half of the shortfall reflects unresolved V genes, and no reason is known for the rest. The V and J calls and clone size come from that table; D and trimming were worked out from the DNA. The sample table holds just under 95,000 clones, of which 80% were seen once. Roughly 6.9% of the sample is taken by the ten largest. Here is what the overall study found, with its caveats: The authors stated that sample limitations prevented analyses of patient blood samples from being reproduced. Selection of PBMC samples for TCRB deep sequencing was based on availability. Pseudoprogression appeared unrelated to alterations in the top peripheral T cell clonotypes detected by TCRB sequencing. Immune responses induced by the vaccine were seen in around 94% of patients across multiple MHC alleles.

In the case of this clone: It has no known antigen specificity. Base qualities are not recorded, but no much larger clone differs from it by a single base. This sample includes further DNA sequences coding for the same CDR3.

Interpreted using the paper, the time point label stands for: baseline, week 1 (first vaccination visit). Sample treatment or condition, as interpreted from the label and publication: pre-vaccination baseline after standard-of-care therapy. Newly diagnosed WHO grade 3 or 4 IDH1-mutant astrocytomas showing loss of nuclear ATRX were present in the donors. The samples were drawn from NOA16, a multicentre, single-arm, open-label phase I trial in Germany that tested a mutant IDH1 peptide vaccine in humans for the first time. Visit V03 blood draws served as the baseline sample for immunogenicity testing. Genomic DNA for TCRB sequencing was extracted from EDTA blood using the DNeasy Blood and Tissue Kit. From a lookup of the germline V gene, CDR1 and CDR2 are SGHTA and FQGNSA. Relative to germline, V is 4 bases shorter and J is 0 bases shorter, with 8 bases between their ends. Its CDR3 holds 14 amino acids, cysteine through phenylalanine. Solely the CDR3 DNA is kept, with 42 bases framed from the first base.

The receptor was derived from a man in his forties or fifties with glioma. Recombination connected TRBV7-2 to TRBJ2-3; the D gene cannot be resolved reliably. Sequencing was performed on PBMCs, taken from a glioma patient treated with radiotherapy, temozolomide or both. The CDR3 reads as follows: CASSSPSSTDTQYF. The nucleotides read TGTGCCAGCAGCTCGCCCTCTAGCACAGATACGCAGTATTTT.